This passage covers 29 T cell receptor beta chains from one sample sequenced in a study of a mutant IDH1 vaccine in newly diagnosed glioma (dated by TCRdb to about 2021). The sample's time point label is to be understood as: week 23, last vaccination. A 20-mer mutant IDH1 peptide at 300 micrograms in Montanide made up each vaccine dose, which was injected subcutaneously together with topical imiquimod. The antigens these receptors bind are not known. Receptor amplification or capture employed the immunoSEQ multiplex PCR assay. Held by TCRdb, this immuneACCESS table contains in-frame sequences only and omits some clones. Under half of the omission traces to an unresolved V gene where checked; the cause of the rest is unknown. A total of tens of thousands of clones appear in this sample, roughly 80% of them only once. The ten largest clones add up to 5.3% of the sample. The source was PBMCs, collected from a glioma patient whose treatment included an IDH1 peptide vaccine. These TCRs come from a man aged 45 to 65 with glioma.

This chain uses TRBV30 with TRBJ2-7, with D uncertain. V was shortened by 5 bases and J by 3 bases, with 17 bases between the two germline ends. CDR1 is GTSNPN and CDR2 is SVGIG in the germline V gene (reference sequence). CDR3 size: 14 residues. The CDR3 DNA reads TGTGCCTGGGGGTTTTCTTGGTCCCTCTACGAGCAGTACTTC. Translation gives CAWGFSWSLYEQYF. The entire variable domain, with the rest obtained from reference TRBV30 and TRBJ2-7, is as follows: SQTIHQWPATLVQPVGSPLSLECTVEGTSNPNLYWYRQAAGRGLQLLFYSVGIGQISSEVPQNLSASRPQDRQFILSSKKLLLSDSGFYLCAWGFSWSLYEQYFGPGTRLTVT.

This clone has more than one count but fewer than ten. The chain employs TRBV29-1 and TRBJ1-1, with no clear D. Between the trimmed V and J ends, which lost 5 bases and 6 bases, there was a span of 7 bases. Germline V gene data show CDR1 as SQVTM and CDR2 as ANQGSEA. CDR3 length equals 10 residues. The CDR3 bases are TGCAGCGTTATGGCGTCTGAAGCTTTCTTT. It specifies CSVMASEAFF.

This clone came up a few times. The chain couples TRBV30 to TRBJ2-2; D unresolved. Per germline, CDR1 GTSNPN and CDR2 SVGIG (reference sequence). The V end was cut by 0 bases, the J end by 6 bases, with 8 bases between. The CDR3 has 13 amino acids. This CDR3 is CAWSVMWAGELFF. The CDR3, as DNA: TGTGCCTGGAGTGTAATGTGGGCCGGGGAGCTGTTTTTT.

The rearrangement uses TRBV13 and TRBJ2-7; 12 nucleotides align to TRBD1. This CDR3 spans 18 amino acids. V lost 5 bases, J lost 6 bases, and 17 bases stayed unmatched. CDR1 PRHDT and CDR2 FYEKMQ come from the germline V gene (reference sequence). The CDR3 sequence is CASSPRGTGGWLRSEQYF. The CDR3, as DNA: TGTGCCAGCAGCCCCCGGGGGACAGGGGGCTGGTTGCGGAGCGAGCAGTACTTC. Full variable domain (rest looked up from reference TRBV13 and TRBJ2-7): AAGVIQSPRHLIKEKRETATLKCYPIPRHDTVYWYQQGPGQDPQFLISFYEKMQSDKGSIPDRFSAQQFSDYHSELNMSSLELGDSALYFCASSPRGTGGWLRSEQYFGPGTRLTVT.

CDR3 in amino acids: CASSLFTGSTNEKLFF. As DNA, the CDR3 is TGTGCCAGCAGTTTATTCACAGGCTCAACTAATGAAAAACTGTTTTTT. V gene TRBV28 combines with J gene TRBJ1-4; TRBD1 is a possible D gene (5 bases). Trimming pared 1 base from V and 0 bases from J, leaving 9 bases between. The CDR3 consists of 16 residues. CDR1 and CDR2 (germline): MDHEN, SYDVKM. The full variable domain, rest sourced from reference TRBV28 and TRBJ1-4, is DVKVTQSSRYLVKRTGEKVFLECVQDMDHENMFWYRQDPGLGLRLIYFSYDVKMKEKGDIPEGYSVSREKKERFSLILESASTNQTSMYLCASSLFTGSTNEKLFFGSGTQLSVL.

This sequence joins TRBV4-3 and TRBJ1-1; D gene unclear. CDR1 is LGHNA and CDR2 is YSLEER in the germline V gene. The CDR3 is made up of 13 amino acids. Trimming took off 7 bases at V and 0 bases at J, with 9 bases between the two ends. CDR3 region: CASTGKMNTEAFF. DNA for the CDR3: TGCGCCAGCACCGGAAAGATGAACACTGAAGCTTTCTTT.

The chain links TRBV5-6 to TRBJ1-6, with 8 bases lining up with TRBD1. This CDR3 contains 17 residues. V lost 4 bases and J lost 9; bases outside the gene matches: 15. Per the germline V gene, CDR1 is SGHDT and CDR2 is YYEEEE. The DNA of the CDR3 is TGTGCCAGCAGCCAGGGGACAGGCCTACTACCCTCTTCACCCCTCCACTTT. Amino acids: CASSQGTGLLPSSPLHF.

The genes are TRBV7-2 and TRBJ2-1, with TRBD1 identical over 8 bases. The germline CDR1 and CDR2 sequences are SGHTA and FQGNSA. V trimming: 4 bases; J trimming: 5 bases; junction bases outside the gene matches: 16. The CDR3 runs to 18 residues. CDR3 in DNA: TGTGCCAGCAGCTCGCCGGACAGGGTCGGTGAACCGAACAATGAGCAGTTCTTC. Its translation is CASSSPDRVGEPNNEQFF.

The V call is TRBV18, the J call TRBJ1-1; D unresolved. V was shortened by 0 bases and J by 4 bases, with 6 bases between the two germline ends. Germline V gives CDR1 KGHSH, CDR2 LQKENI. This CDR3 is 13 amino acids long. Here the CDR3 DNA reads TGTGCCAGCTCACCACCGATGGGCACTGAAGCTTTCTTT. Protein product: CASSPPMGTEAFF.

This clone was seen a few times. The rearrangement links TRBV18 to TRBJ1-1; TRBD1 might be the D (5 bases). In germline, CDR1 is KGHSH, CDR2 LQKENI. CDR3 length: 15 residues. The V end lost 0 bases, the J end lost 0 bases, and 8 bases lay between the germline ends. The CDR3 sequence: CASSPPGGVNTEAFF. CDR3 DNA: TGTGCCAGCTCACCACCGGGAGGGGTGAACACTGAAGCTTTCTTT.

The CDR3 here is CASSLQGPDSGNTIYF. DNA for the CDR3: TGCGCCAGCAGCTTGCAAGGACCAGACTCTGGAAACACCATATATTTT. The chain carries TRBV5-1 and TRBJ1-3; D unresolved. V lost 1 base, J lost 0 bases, and 11 bases lay in between. This CDR3 is 16 amino acids long. Germline lookup yields CDR1 SGHRS and CDR2 YFSETQ.

The chain has TRBV5-1 and TRBJ2-3; tentative D call: TRBD2 (6 bases). V was pared by 0 bases and J by 3 bases, with 14 bases between. Germline-derived CDR1 and CDR2 are SGHRS and YFSETQ. The CDR3 contains 16 residues. As DNA, the CDR3 is TGCGCCAGCAGCTTGGAACGGGGGATAGGGACAGATACGCAGTATTTT. This codes for CASSLERGIGTDTQYF.

This clone turned up a few times. The rearrangement uses TRBV7-6 and TRBJ2-2; D is unclear. Trimming took 5 bases from V and 1 from J, leaving 8 bases between them. Looked up from germline, CDR1 is SGHVS and CDR2 is FNYEAQ. This CDR3 contains 14 residues. The CDR3 loop is CASSPILNTGELFF. In nucleotides, the CDR3 is TGTGCCAGCAGCCCAATTCTGAACACCGGGGAGCTGTTTTTT.

The V call is TRBV7-8, the J call TRBJ2-5, with D tentatively TRBD2 (7 bases). V was clipped by 5 bases and J by 1 base, with 17 bases between them. Germline loops: CDR1 SGHVS, CDR2 FQNEAQ. The CDR3 spans 16 residues. The CDR3 protein is CASSQVAGASQETQYF. In DNA, the CDR3 is TGTGCCAGCAGCCAAGTGGCGGGGGCAAGCCAAGAGACCCAGTACTTC.

This clone was seen only a few times. Other DNA sequences from this sample encode an identical CDR3 as well. The J gene is TRBJ1-4, the V gene TRBV30; D is unresolved. V lost 3 bases, J lost 0 bases, and 5 bases lay in between. Germline assignment: CDR1 GTSNPN and CDR2 SVGIG (reference sequence). The CDR3 has 13 residues. The DNA for the CDR3 is TGTGCCTGGAGAAGGGCAACTAATGAAAAACTGTTTTTT. It encodes CAWRRATNEKLFF.

The chain is built from TRBV19 and TRBJ2-2; 11 nucleotides line up with TRBD1. Per the germline V gene, CDR1 is LNHDA and CDR2 is SQIVND (reference sequence). Trimming at V came to 7 bases and at J to 4 bases, leaving 8 bases not matched to a gene. The CDR3 consists of 16 residues. Here the CDR3 DNA reads TGTGCCAGTACCCTGGACAGGGGGCATAGCACCGGGGAGCTGTTTTTT. Protein sequence: CASTLDRGHSTGELFF. Based on the CDR3 plus reference TRBV19 and TRBJ2-2, the full variable domain is DGGITQSPKYLFRKEGQNVTLSCEQNLNHDAMYWYRQDPGQGLRLIYYSQIVNDFQKGDIAEGYSVSREKKESFPLTVTSAQKNPTAFYLCASTLDRGHSTGELFFGEGSRLTVL.

The rearrangement links TRBV7-6 to TRBJ1-4; unclear D gene. Germline CDR1 and CDR2: SGHVS and FNYEAQ. Trimming removed 5 bases at V and 7 bases at J, with 11 bases between. The CDR3 length is 13 residues. The CDR3 spells CASSGGPSEKLFF. Here the CDR3 DNA reads TGTGCCAGCAGCGGAGGACCCTCTGAAAAACTGTTTTTT.

In the case of this clone: The junction differs from germline at one of its ends, possibly a read error. This sequence joins TRBV5-1 and TRBJ1-1; 9 bases fit TRBD1. CDR3 length equals 20 residues. The germline gives CDR1 SGHRS, CDR2 YFSETQ. In nucleotides, the CDR3 is TGCGTCAGCAGCCCGGGACAGGGTCGCCGTCCACCGTGGTCCGACACTGAAGCTTTCTTT. It encodes CVSSPGQGRRPPWSDTEAFF.

This sequence joins TRBV25-1 and TRBJ1-2; the D gene is possibly TRBD1 (6 bases). The germline V gene has CDR1 MGHDK and CDR2 SYGVNS. This CDR3 comprises 14 residues. Between the trimmed V and J ends, which lost 3 bases and 6 bases, there was a span of 14 bases. The CDR3 sequence: CASSDPGPGDGYTF. DNA of the CDR3: TGTGCCAGCAGTGATCCCGGTCCAGGGGATGGCTACACCTTC.

V usage is TRBV9 and J usage is TRBJ1-1, with D unclear. Deletions cut 4 bases from V and 2 bases from J, with 6 bases between. CDR3 length: 12 amino acids. Per germline, CDR1 SGDLS and CDR2 YYNGEE. In DNA form, the CDR3 reads TGTGCCAGCAGCAGATCCAACACTGAAGCTTTCTTT. Encoded protein: CASSRSNTEAFF.

The rearrangement joins TRBV5-4 to TRBJ1-1; D uncertain. The V end lost 4 bases, the J end lost 1 base, and 11 bases lay between the germline ends. The CDR3 sequence is 14 residues long. In germline, CDR1 is SGHNT, CDR2 YYREEE (reference sequence). Here the CDR3 DNA reads TGTGCCAGCAGCATACCCAGTGGGAACACTGAAGCTTTCTTT. Residues: CASSIPSGNTEAFF.

This sequence joins TRBV4-1 and TRBJ1-1; D uncertain. Germline V gene sequence: CDR1 MGHRA, CDR2 YSYEKL. The CDR3 contains 13 residues. Trimming removed 1 base at V and 4 bases at J, with 7 bases between. DNA for the CDR3: TGCGCCAGCAGCCAAGCTAGTACCACTGAAGCTTTCTTT. It is translated as CASSQASTTEAFF.

The rearrangement joins TRBV6-6 to TRBJ1-4, with D uncertain. Deletions cut 7 bases from V and 7 bases from J, with 16 bases between. CDR3 size: 14 residues. Germline V gene lookup returns CDR1 MNHNY and CDR2 SVGAGI (reference sequence). CDR3 sequence: CASNIPAGSEKLFF. The CDR3 region has the DNA TGTGCCAGCAATATTCCCGCCGGCAGTGAAAAACTGTTTTTT.

This chain uses TRBV5-6 with TRBJ1-2, with D perhaps matching TRBD1 (5 bases). The germline V gene encodes CDR1 SGHDT and CDR2 YYEEEE. V was pared by 0 bases and J by 2 bases, with 11 bases between. This CDR3 has 15 residues. The CDR3 loop reads CASSLDPGLNYGYTF. CDR3 sequence (DNA): TGTGCCAGCAGCTTGGATCCGGGGCTAAACTATGGCTACACCTTC.

The chain carries TRBV30 and TRBJ1-2; unclear D gene. The CDR3 consists of 14 residues. Germline-derived CDR1 and CDR2 are GTSNPN and SVGIG (reference sequence). Trimming left V 2 bases short and J 0 bases short, with 10 bases between. The CDR3 sequence: CAWSSPGANYGYTF. The DNA of the CDR3 is TGTGCCTGGAGTTCTCCTGGCGCTAACTATGGCTACACCTTC.

This clone counts as medium-sized. The rearrangement links TRBV27 to TRBJ2-7, with D hard to call. Per germline, CDR1 MNHEY and CDR2 SMNVEV (reference sequence). The CDR3 consists of 13 residues. Trimming shortened V by 2 bases and J by 7 bases, and 12 bases separated the two germline ends. The CDR3 reads CASSLGPRLEQYF. The CDR3 nucleotides are TGTGCCAGCAGTTTAGGCCCTCGTTTAGAGCAGTACTTC.

The chain employs TRBV9 and TRBJ1-5; D gene unclear. Germline lookup yields CDR1 SGDLS and CDR2 YYNGEE. V was trimmed by 6 bases and J by 3 bases, leaving 13 bases between them. The CDR3 has 14 residues. CDR3 residues: CASNLHGVNQPQHF. The DNA of the CDR3 is TGTGCCAGCAACCTACACGGGGTCAATCAGCCCCAGCATTTT.

The chain has TRBV5-4 and TRBJ1-1; D is unresolved. Germline values: CDR1 SGHNT, CDR2 YYREEE (reference sequence). The V and J ends lost 4 bases and 3 bases respectively, with 22 bases between them. The CDR3 contains 17 residues. This chain's CDR3 is CASSRLTDPRIDTEAFF. The CDR3 nucleotides are TGTGCCAGCAGCAGGTTGACGGACCCCCGGATTGACACTGAAGCTTTCTTT. Together with reference TRBV5-4 and TRBJ1-1, the CDR3 gives the full variable domain: ETGVTQSPTHLIKTRGQQVTLRCSSQSGHNTVSWYQQALGQGPQFIFQYYREEENGRGNFPPRFSGLQFPNYSSELNVNALELDDSALYLCASSRLTDPRIDTEAFFGQGTRLTVV.

This chain links TRBV5-1 with TRBJ1-2; the D is unclear. V lost 4 bases, J lost 2 bases, and 9 bases lay in between. There are 13 residues in the CDR3. The V gene's germline CDR1 is SGHRS and CDR2 YFSETQ. The CDR3 DNA reads TGCGCCAGCAGCAAGGAGAACAACTATGGCTACACCTTC. Translating it yields CASSKENNYGYTF.